This T cell receptor beta chain comes out of a study of cytomegalovirus exposure and HLA in healthy donors. Vbeta (60) and Jbeta (13) primers were used in the PCR. Sequenced by immunoSEQ multiplex PCR; TCRdb stores in-frame clones only, minus some. The table records 75,000 to 90,000 clones, around 68% of them present only once. V dropped 6 bases and J dropped 4 bases, with 15 bases sitting between them. CDR1 MDHEN and CDR2 SYDVKM come from the germline V gene. The CDR3 has 14 residues. The donors gave bone marrow, and they were healthy. A remark on this clone: Its antigen is as yet unknown.

Findings of the study overall: In an earlier analysis, productive rearrangement rates for most beta V segments clustered near 87% or 30%.

This clonotype was obtained from a man aged 25 to 40 in good health and CMV-seropositive. The chain combines TRBV28 with TRBJ1-1, with D tentatively TRBD1 (6 bases). Material: PBMCs. This CDR3 reads CASSFRTDSTEAFF. The CDR3 nucleotides read TGTGCCAGCAGCTTTAGGACAGACAGCACTGAAGCTTTCTTT.